These 24 T cell receptor beta chains came from one sample sequenced in a study of control samples from healthy donors and cancer patients. Sequencing used immunoSEQ multiplex PCR; TCRdb keeps in-frame clones, though not all of them. The sample records 130,000 or so clones, roughly 90% being singletons. The sample consisted of blood. Every receptor here comes from a woman aged 45-65 years in good health.

V gene TRBV29-1 combines with J gene TRBJ1-1, with D perhaps matching TRBD1 (5 bases). Trimming cost V 4 bases and J 6 bases, with 15 bases left between them. Per germline, CDR1 SQVTM and CDR2 ANQGSEA. The CDR3 has 13 amino acids. The CDR3 reads CSVGRGMVAEAFF. The CDR3 DNA sequence: TGCAGCGTTGGGCGGGGGATGGTAGCTGAAGCTTTCTTT.

This clone appeared once. The CDR3 loop is CASSPSGGGSYTGELFF. CDR3 sequence (DNA): TGTGCCAGCAGTCCTTCCGGGGGCGGGAGTTACACCGGGGAGCTGTTTTTT. The chain recombines TRBV27 with TRBJ2-2; D possibly corresponds to TRBD2 (7 bases). The germline gives CDR1 MNHEY, CDR2 SMNVEV (reference sequence). The CDR3 contains 17 residues. V dropped 5 bases and J dropped 3 bases, with 19 bases sitting between them.

A single count supports this clone. The chain couples TRBV9 to TRBJ2-1, with TRBD2 matching 8 bases. V lost 0 bases and J lost 8; bases outside the gene matches: 4. CDR1 and CDR2 (germline): SGDLS, YYNGEE. This CDR3 is 14 amino acids long. CDR3: CASSVAGGDDEQFF. CDR3 DNA sequence: TGTGCCAGCAGCGTAGCGGGGGGGGATGATGAGCAGTTCTTC.

J is TRBJ2-5 and V is TRBV5-1; 10 positions match TRBD1. The CDR3 runs to 15 residues. J was trimmed by 4 bases and V by 4 bases; bases with no gene match: 7. Germline V gene data show CDR1 as SGHRS and CDR2 as YFSETQ. CDR3 in DNA: TGCGCCAGCAGCCTGTGGGGACAGGGGCGAGAGACCCAGTACTTC. It codes for CASSLWGQGRETQYF.

The chain has TRBV6-6 and TRBJ1-2, with 8 bases aligning to TRBD1. V was clipped by 7 bases and J by 4 bases; unmatched bases: 8. The CDR3 is 14 amino acids. Germline V gene lookup returns CDR1 MNHNY and CDR2 SVGAGI (reference sequence). The CDR3, as DNA: TGTGCCAGCAAAGGACAGGGCGAGGCCTATGGCTACACCTTC. It is translated as CASKGQGEAYGYTF.

This clone appeared once. The chain has TRBV3-1 (or the pseudogene TRBV3-2) and TRBJ2-5, with 9 bases matching TRBD1. Germline V gene sequence: CDR1 LGHDT, CDR2 YNNKEL (reference sequence). The CDR3 has 20 amino acids. V dropped 1 base and J dropped 2; count of bases not matched to a gene: 17. The CDR3 DNA is TGTGCCAGCAGCCAAGTGGGGACCGGGACAGGGTCCCTGAAGCAAGAGACCCAGTACTTC. This translates into CASSQVGTGTGSLKQETQYF.

The CDR3 coding sequence is TGTGCCAGCAGCTTAGGGGGCGCCACAGATACGCAGTATTTT. Its protein product is CASSLGGATDTQYF. The chain combines TRBV5-4 with TRBJ2-3, with 7 bases fitting TRBD1. Trimming cost V 2 bases and J 2 bases; bases outside gene matches: 2. Germline loops: CDR1 SGHNT, CDR2 YYREEE (reference sequence). The CDR3 is 14 amino acids. Using reference TRBV5-4 and TRBJ2-3 for the parts outside the CDR3, the full variable domain is ETGVTQSPTHLIKTRGQQVTLRCSSQSGHNTVSWYQQALGQGPQFIFQYYREEENGRGNFPPRFSGLQFPNYSSELNVNALELDDSALYLCASSLGGATDTQYFGPGTRLTVL.

This clone was seen just once. This chain joins TRBV2 and TRBJ1-2, with no clear D. Germline CDR1 SNHLY, CDR2 FYNNEI. The CDR3 sequence is 15 residues long. Trimming stripped 5 bases from V and 4 bases from J, with 17 bases between. CDR3 sequence (DNA): TGTGCCAGCAGTCCAGAACCGGTCTCGATCTATGGCTACACCTTC. Residues: CASSPEPVSIYGYTF.

This sequence joins TRBV5-1 and TRBJ2-7, with D unresolved. The CDR3 extends over 11 amino acids. Germline V gives CDR1 SGHRS, CDR2 YFSETQ. V lost 5 bases and J lost 1, with 4 bases in between. The CDR3 sequence is CASRESYEQYF. CDR3 nucleotide sequence: TGCGCCAGCAGAGAATCCTACGAGCAGTACTTC.

The V gene is TRBV7-9, the J gene TRBJ1-3; a possible D gene is TRBD1 (5 bases). This CDR3 has 15 residues. Trimming pared 4 bases from V and 0 bases from J, leaving 10 bases between. Germline assignment: CDR1 SEHNR and CDR2 FQNEAQ (reference sequence). The CDR3 region is CASSWGPGSGNTIYF. In DNA form, the CDR3 reads TGTGCCAGCAGCTGGGGACCCGGCTCTGGAAACACCATATATTTT.

V is TRBV6-4 and J is TRBJ1-2; D may be TRBD1 (6 bases). The CDR3 sequence is 15 residues long. Germline CDR1 MRHNA, CDR2 SNTAGT. The ends were cut back, 2 bases at V and 6 bases at J, with 16 bases in the middle. Written as DNA, the CDR3 is TGTGCCAGCAGTGACCAACCAGGACAGAATAATGGCTACACCTTC. Translated: CASSDQPGQNNGYTF.

The rearrangement links TRBV30 to TRBJ1-5; no clear D gene. The CDR3 runs 12 residues. V dropped 2 bases and J dropped 4 bases, with 6 bases sitting between them. Germline CDR1 is GTSNPN and CDR2 is SVGIG (reference sequence). Written as DNA, the CDR3 is TGTGCCTGGAGTATACGGAATCAGCCCCAGCATTTT. This encodes CAWSIRNQPQHF.

The chain carries TRBV18 and TRBJ1-6, with a weak D call TRBD1 (6 bases). The CDR3 contains 17 residues. V dropped 3 bases and J dropped 5 bases, with 17 bases sitting between them. CDR1 is KGHSH and CDR2 is LQKENI in the germline V gene. The CDR3 DNA follows: TGTGCCAGCTCACCTCTATCACAGGGCGTAGATAATTCACCCCTCCACTTT. Translated, it gives CASSPLSQGVDNSPLHF.

The chain joins TRBV21-1 to TRBJ2-3; TRBD1, the table's D call, lacks a check against the DNA. TRBV21-1 is marked as a pseudogene. The CDR3 is 19 residues long. The DNA of the CDR3 is TGTGCCAGCAGCAAATCCGGGACAGGGCTCGAGGCCAACGCAGATACGCAGTATTTT. It translates to CASSKSGTGLEANADTQYF.

The chain is built from TRBV18 and TRBJ1-1; 9 bases agree with TRBD1. The CDR3 runs 14 residues. V was clipped by 3 bases and J by 3 bases; unmatched bases: 2. Germline lookup yields CDR1 KGHSH and CDR2 LQKENI. The CDR3: CASSPGQGHTEAFF. The CDR3 region has the DNA TGTGCCAGCTCACCGGGACAGGGACACACTGAAGCTTTCTTT. The whole variable domain, filled in from reference TRBV18 and TRBJ1-1, reads NAGVMQNPRHLVRRRGQEARLRCSPMKGHSHVYWYRQLPEEGLKFMVYLQKENIIDESGMPKERFSAEFPKEGPSILRIQQVVRGDSAAYFCASSPGQGHTEAFFGQGTRLTVV.

The rearrangement links TRBV5-4 to TRBJ1-4, with a possible D match to TRBD1 (5 bases). V was pared by 3 bases and J by 5 bases, with 11 bases between. Germline loops: CDR1 SGHNT, CDR2 YYREEE (reference sequence). The CDR3 loop spans 14 amino acids. The CDR3 loop reads CASSSQGLNEKLFF. The CDR3 bases are TGTGCCAGCAGCTCGCAGGGATTAAATGAAAAACTGTTTTTT.

The gene calls are TRBV5-1 and TRBJ1-2; possibly TRBD1 for D (6 bases). The germline V gene has CDR1 SGHRS and CDR2 YFSETQ. The germline V and J ends were trimmed by 2 bases and 2 bases, with 13 bases remaining between them. CDR3 size: 15 residues. Here the CDR3 DNA reads TGCGCCAGCAGCTTACAGGGTGGGGCGAACTATGGCTACACCTTC. Translated: CASSLQGGANYGYTF. Based on the CDR3 plus reference TRBV5-1 and TRBJ1-2, the full variable domain is KAGVTQTPRYLIKTRGQQVTLSCSPISGHRSVSWYQQTPGQGLQFLFEYFSETQRNKGNFPGRFSGRQFSNSRSEMNVSTLELGDSALYLCASSLQGGANYGYTFGSGTRLTVV.

The chain is built from TRBV11-1 and TRBJ2-4; 9 nucleotides align to TRBD1. V shed 5 bases, J shed 3 bases, and the junction held 5 bases outside the gene matches. The CDR3 totals 15 residues. CDR1 and CDR2 from the germline V gene are SGHAT and FQDESV (reference sequence). CDR3 nucleotide sequence: TGTGCCAGCAGCCAACGGACAGGGGTCAAAAACATTCAGTACTTC. This codes for CASSQRTGVKNIQYF.

V and J are TRBV30 and TRBJ1-4; 9 bases line up with TRBD1. The CDR3 sequence is 13 residues long. In germline, CDR1 is GTSNPN, CDR2 SVGIG (reference sequence). The J segment lost 7 bases and the V segment lost 5 bases, leaving 5 bases of the junction unmatched. DNA for the CDR3: TGTGCCTGGCAACAGGGGGCCAGTGAAAAACTGTTTTTT. Translation: CAWQQGASEKLFF.

This rearrangement joins TRBV12-3 or TRBV12-4 to TRBJ2-5, with unresolved D. V was pared by 2 bases and J by 5 bases, with 9 bases between. The CDR3 sequence is 13 residues long. CDR3 region: CASSLSGLETQYF. Written as DNA, the CDR3 is TGTGCCAGCAGTTTATCTGGCCTTGAGACCCAGTACTTC.

The chain uses TRBV27 and TRBJ1-2, with D maybe TRBD1 (5 bases). Trimming stripped 0 bases from V and 8 bases from J, with 10 bases between. The CDR3 spans 13 residues. Germline CDR1 MNHEY, CDR2 SMNVEV (reference sequence). The CDR3, as DNA: TGTGCCAGCAGTTTATCGGGGACGGGGGGCTACACCTTC. This translates into CASSLSGTGGYTF.

The chain has TRBV28 and TRBJ2-1, with 9 bases that match TRBD1. The CDR3 is 14 residues long. The junction had 2 bases not matched to a gene; V was cut back by 6 bases and J by 2 bases. Germline loops: CDR1 MDHEN, CDR2 SYDVKM. The CDR3 nucleotides are TGTGCCAGCAGCGACAGGGGGACCTACAATGAGCAGTTCTTC. This codes for CASSDRGTYNEQFF.

As to this clone: Different DNA sequences within this sample yield the same CDR3. The V call is TRBV30, the J call TRBJ2-1, with 11 nucleotides matching TRBD2. The V gene's germline CDR1 is GTSNPN and CDR2 SVGIG (reference sequence). Trimming cost V 3 bases and J 4 bases; bases outside gene matches: 5. The CDR3 totals 15 residues. CDR3 sequence (DNA): TGTGCCTGGAGCGCCGGGACTAGCGGTTACAATGAGCAGTTCTTC. Protein sequence: CAWSAGTSGYNEQFF.

This rearrangement joins TRBV11-3 to TRBJ1-1; weak D call: TRBD1 (5 bases). The germline gives CDR1 SGHNT, CDR2 YENEEA. This CDR3 has 14 amino acids. The V and J ends lost 6 bases and 1 base respectively, with 12 bases between them. The CDR3: CASSNTGPNTEAFF. For the CDR3, the DNA is TGTGCCAGCAGTAATACAGGACCGAACACTGAAGCTTTCTTT.